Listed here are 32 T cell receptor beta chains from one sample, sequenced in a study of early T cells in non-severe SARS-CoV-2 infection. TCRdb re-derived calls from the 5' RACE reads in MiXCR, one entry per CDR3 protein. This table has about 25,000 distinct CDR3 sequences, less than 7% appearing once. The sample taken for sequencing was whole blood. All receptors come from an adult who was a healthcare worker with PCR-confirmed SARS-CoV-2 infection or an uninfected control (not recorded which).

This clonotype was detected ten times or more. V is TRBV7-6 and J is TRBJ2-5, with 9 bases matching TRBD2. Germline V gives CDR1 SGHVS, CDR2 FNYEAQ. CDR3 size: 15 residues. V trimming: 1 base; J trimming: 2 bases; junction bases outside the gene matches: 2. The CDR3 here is CASSLVSGGQETQYF. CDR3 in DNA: TGTGCCAGCAGCTTAGTTAGCGGGGGACAAGAGACCCAGTACTTC.

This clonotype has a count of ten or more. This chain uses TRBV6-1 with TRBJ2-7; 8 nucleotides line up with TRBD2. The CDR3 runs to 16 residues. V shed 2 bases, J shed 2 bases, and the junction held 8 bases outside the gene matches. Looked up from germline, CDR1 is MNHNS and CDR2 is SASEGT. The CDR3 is CASSESSGGTPYEQYF. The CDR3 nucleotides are TGTGCCAGCAGTGAATCGAGCGGGGGTACTCCCTACGAGCAGTACTTC.

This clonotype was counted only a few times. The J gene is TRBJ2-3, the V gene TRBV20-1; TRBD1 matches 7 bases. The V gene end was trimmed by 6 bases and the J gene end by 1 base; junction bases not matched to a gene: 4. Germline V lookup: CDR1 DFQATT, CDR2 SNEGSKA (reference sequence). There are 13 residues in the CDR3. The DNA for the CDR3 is TGCAGTGCACTACAGGGGCGCACAGATACGCAGTATTTT. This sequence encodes CSALQGRTDTQYF.

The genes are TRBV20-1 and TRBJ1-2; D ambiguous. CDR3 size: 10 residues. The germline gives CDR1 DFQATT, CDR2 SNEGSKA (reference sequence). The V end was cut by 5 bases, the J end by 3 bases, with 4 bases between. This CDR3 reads CSAQYYGYTF. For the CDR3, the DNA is TGCAGTGCTCAGTACTATGGCTACACCTTC.

The chain's CDR3 is CSARDAGAGANVLTF. The DNA of the CDR3 is TGCAGTGCTAGAGATGCGGGGGCTGGGGCCAACGTCCTGACTTTC. V is TRBV20-1 and J is TRBJ2-6; 7 bases are a match to TRBD2. Germline V gene sequence: CDR1 DFQATT, CDR2 SNEGSKA (reference sequence). This CDR3 spans 15 amino acids. Trimming at V came to 0 bases and at J to 2 bases, leaving 1 base not matched to a gene.

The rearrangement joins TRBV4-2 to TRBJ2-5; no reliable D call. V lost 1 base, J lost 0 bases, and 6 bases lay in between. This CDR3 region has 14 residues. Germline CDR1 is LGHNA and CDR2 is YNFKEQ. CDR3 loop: CASSQGRNQETQYF. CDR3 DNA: TGTGCCAGCAGCCAAGGACGTAACCAAGAGACCCAGTACTTC.

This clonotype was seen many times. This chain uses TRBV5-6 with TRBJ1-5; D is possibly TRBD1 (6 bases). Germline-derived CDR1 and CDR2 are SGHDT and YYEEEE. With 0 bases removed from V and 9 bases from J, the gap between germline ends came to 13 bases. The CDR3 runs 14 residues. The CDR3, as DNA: TGTGCCAGCAGCTTGGGGGCAGGGGTAGGGCCCCAGCATTTT. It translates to CASSLGAGVGPQHF.

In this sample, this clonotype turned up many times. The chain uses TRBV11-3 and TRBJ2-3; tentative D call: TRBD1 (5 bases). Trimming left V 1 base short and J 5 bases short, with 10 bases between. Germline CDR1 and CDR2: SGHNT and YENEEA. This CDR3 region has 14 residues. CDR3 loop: CASSLGQPQDTQYF. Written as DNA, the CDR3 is TGTGCCAGCAGCTTAGGACAGCCCCAAGATACGCAGTATTTT. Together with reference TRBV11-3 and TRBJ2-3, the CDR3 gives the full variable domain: EAGVVQSPRYKIIEKKQPVAFWCNPISGHNTLYWYLQNLGQGPELLIRYENEEAVDDSQLPKDRFSAERLKGVDSTLKIQPAELGDSAVYLCASSLGQPQDTQYFGPGTRLTVL.

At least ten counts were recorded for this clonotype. CDR3 sequence: CASIRQGEQYF. Here the CDR3 DNA reads TGTGCCAGCATCCGACAGGGTGAGCAGTACTTC. The genes are TRBV7-9 and TRBJ2-7; 7 bases are a match to TRBD1. V lost 7 bases and J lost 7; bases outside the gene matches: 4. This CDR3 comprises 11 residues. The germline V gene encodes CDR1 SEHNR and CDR2 FQNEAQ (reference sequence).

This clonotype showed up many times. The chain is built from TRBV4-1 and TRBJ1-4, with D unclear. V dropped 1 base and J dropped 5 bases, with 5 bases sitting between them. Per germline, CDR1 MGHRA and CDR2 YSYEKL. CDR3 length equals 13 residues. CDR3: CASSQAVNEKLFF. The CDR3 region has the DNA TGCGCCAGCAGCCAAGCCGTGAATGAAAAACTGTTTTTT.

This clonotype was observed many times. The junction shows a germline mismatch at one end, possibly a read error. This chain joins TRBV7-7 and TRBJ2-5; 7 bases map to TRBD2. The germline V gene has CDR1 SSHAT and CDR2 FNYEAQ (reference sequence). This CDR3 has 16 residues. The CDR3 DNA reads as TGTGCTAGCAGCTTAGGACCCAGGGAGGGCCAAGAGACCCAGTACTTC. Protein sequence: CASSLGPREGQETQYF.

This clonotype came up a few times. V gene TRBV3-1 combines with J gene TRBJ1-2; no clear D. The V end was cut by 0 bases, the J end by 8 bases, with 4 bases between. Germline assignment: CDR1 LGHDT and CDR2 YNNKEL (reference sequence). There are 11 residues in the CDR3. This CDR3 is CASSQDAGYTF. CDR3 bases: TGTGCCAGCAGCCAAGATGCCGGCTACACCTTC.

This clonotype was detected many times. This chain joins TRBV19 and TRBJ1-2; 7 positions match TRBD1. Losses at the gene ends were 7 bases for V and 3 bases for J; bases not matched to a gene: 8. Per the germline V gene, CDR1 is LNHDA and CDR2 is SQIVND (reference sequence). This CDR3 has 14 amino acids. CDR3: CASTKGTDYYGYTF. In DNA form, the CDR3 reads TGTGCCAGTACAAAAGGGACAGACTACTATGGCTACACCTTC.

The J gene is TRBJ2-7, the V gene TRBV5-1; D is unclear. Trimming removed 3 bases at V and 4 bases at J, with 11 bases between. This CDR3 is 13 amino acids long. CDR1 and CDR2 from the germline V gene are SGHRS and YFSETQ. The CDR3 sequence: CASSSHRFYEQYF. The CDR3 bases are TGCGCCAGCAGCTCCCATCGGTTTTACGAGCAGTACTTC.

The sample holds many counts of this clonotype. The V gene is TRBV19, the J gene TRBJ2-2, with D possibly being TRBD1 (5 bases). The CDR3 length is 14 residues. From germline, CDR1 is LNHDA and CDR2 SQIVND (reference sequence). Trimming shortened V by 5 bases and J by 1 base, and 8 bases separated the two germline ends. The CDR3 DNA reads TGTGCCAGTAGTCCCGGACAGAACACCGGGGAGCTGTTTTTT. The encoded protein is CASSPGQNTGELFF.

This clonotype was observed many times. This CDR3 reads CASSVSGTRTYEQYF. The CDR3 DNA sequence: TGTGCCAGCAGTGTATCCGGGACCCGGACCTACGAGCAGTACTTC. The genes are TRBV12-3 or TRBV12-4 and TRBJ2-7; the D gene could be TRBD1 or TRBD2 (5 bases each). The CDR3 covers 15 residues. Trimming left V 5 bases short and J 2 bases short, with 16 bases between.

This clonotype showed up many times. In DNA, the CDR3 is TGTGCCAGCAGCCAATCCGGGCAGGGCTATGGCTACACCTTC. Residues: CASSQSGQGYGYTF. The chain has TRBV16 and TRBJ1-2, with D possibly TRBD1 on 5 matching bases. The CDR3 has 14 residues. Trimming left V 0 bases short and J 4 bases short, with 9 bases between. The germline V gene encodes CDR1 KGHSY and CDR2 FQNENV. Based on the CDR3 plus reference TRBV16 and TRBJ1-2, the full variable domain is GEEVAQTPKHLVRGEGQKAKLYCAPIKGHSYVFWYQQVLKNEFKFLISFQNENVFDETGMPKERFSAKCLPNSPCSLEIQATKLEDSAVYFCASSQSGQGYGYTFGSGTRLTVV.

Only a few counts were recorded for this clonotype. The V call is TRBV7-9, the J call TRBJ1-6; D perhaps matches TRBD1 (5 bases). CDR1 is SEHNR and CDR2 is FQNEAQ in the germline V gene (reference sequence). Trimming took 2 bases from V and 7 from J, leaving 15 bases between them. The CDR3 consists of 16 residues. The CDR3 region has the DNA TGTGCCAGCAGCTTAACCCCACCCAGGGACAATTCACCCCTCCACTTT. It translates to CASSLTPPRDNSPLHF.

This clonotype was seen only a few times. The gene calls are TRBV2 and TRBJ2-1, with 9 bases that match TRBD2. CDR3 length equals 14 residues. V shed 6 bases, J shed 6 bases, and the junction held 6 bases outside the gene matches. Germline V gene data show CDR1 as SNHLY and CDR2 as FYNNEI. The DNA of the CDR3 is TGTGCCAGCAGGGCGGGGGGGCCCTTCAATGAGCAGTTCTTC. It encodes CASRAGGPFNEQFF.

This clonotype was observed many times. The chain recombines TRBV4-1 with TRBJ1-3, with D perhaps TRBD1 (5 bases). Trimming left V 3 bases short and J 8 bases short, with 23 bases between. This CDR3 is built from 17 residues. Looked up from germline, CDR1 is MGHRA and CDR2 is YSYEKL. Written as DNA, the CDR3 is TGCGCCAGCAGCCACCCCGGACGGGTTATGGCGGGGGACACCATATATTTT. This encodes CASSHPGRVMAGDTIYF.

CDR3 DNA: TGTGCCAGCAGCTTGTCTCAGGGAGTCGATGAGCAGTTCTTC. Translated: CASSLSQGVDEQFF. This chain connects TRBV7-8 to TRBJ2-1; possibly TRBD1 or TRBD2 for D (5 bases each). The length of the CDR3 is 14 residues. Germline values: CDR1 SGHVS, CDR2 FQNEAQ. V lost 3 bases to trimming and J lost 8 bases, with 14 bases between them.

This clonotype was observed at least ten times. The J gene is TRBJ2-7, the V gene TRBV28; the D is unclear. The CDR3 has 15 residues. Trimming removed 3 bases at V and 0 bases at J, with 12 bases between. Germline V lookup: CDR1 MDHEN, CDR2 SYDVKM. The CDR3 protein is CASSFGRLSSYEQYF. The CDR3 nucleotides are TGTGCCAGCAGTTTTGGCAGACTCTCCTCCTACGAGCAGTACTTC. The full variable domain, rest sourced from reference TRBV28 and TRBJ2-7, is DVKVTQSSRYLVKRTGEKVFLECVQDMDHENMFWYRQDPGLGLRLIYFSYDVKMKEKGDIPEGYSVSREKKERFSLILESASTNQTSMYLCASSFGRLSSYEQYFGPGTRLTVT.

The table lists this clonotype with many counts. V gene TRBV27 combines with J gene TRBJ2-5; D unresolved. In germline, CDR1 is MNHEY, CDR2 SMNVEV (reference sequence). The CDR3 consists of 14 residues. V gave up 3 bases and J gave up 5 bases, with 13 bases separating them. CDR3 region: CASSFSFRRETQYF. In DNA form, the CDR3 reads TGTGCCAGCAGTTTCTCTTTCAGGCGGGAGACCCAGTACTTC.

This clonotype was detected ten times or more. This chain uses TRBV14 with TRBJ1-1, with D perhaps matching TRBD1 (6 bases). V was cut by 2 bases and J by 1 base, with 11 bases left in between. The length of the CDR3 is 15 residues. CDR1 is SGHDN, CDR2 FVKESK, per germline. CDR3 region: CASSQHTGSNTEAFF. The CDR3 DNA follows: TGTGCCAGCAGCCAACACACAGGGTCGAACACTGAAGCTTTCTTT.

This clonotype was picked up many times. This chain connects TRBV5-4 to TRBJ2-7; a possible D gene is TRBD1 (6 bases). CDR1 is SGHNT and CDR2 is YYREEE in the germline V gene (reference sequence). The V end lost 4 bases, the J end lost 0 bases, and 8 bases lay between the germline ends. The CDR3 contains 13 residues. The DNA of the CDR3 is TGTGCCAGCAGCGGGGACATCTCCTACGAGCAGTACTTC. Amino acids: CASSGDISYEQYF.

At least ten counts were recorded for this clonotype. The CDR3: CASSPEPHNEQFF. The CDR3 nucleotides read TGTGCCAGCAGCCCCGAACCTCACAATGAGCAGTTCTTC. This sequence joins TRBV3-1 and TRBJ2-1; D not resolved. The germline gives CDR1 LGHDT, CDR2 YNNKEL (reference sequence). The CDR3 has 13 amino acids. V was shortened by 4 bases and J by 5 bases, with 9 bases between the two germline ends.

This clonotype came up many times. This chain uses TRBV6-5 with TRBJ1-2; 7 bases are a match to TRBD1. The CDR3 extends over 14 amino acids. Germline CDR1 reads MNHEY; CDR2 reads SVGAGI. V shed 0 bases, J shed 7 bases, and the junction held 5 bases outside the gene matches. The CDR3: CASSYSPDRVGYTF. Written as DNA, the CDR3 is TGTGCCAGCAGTTACTCGCCAGACAGGGTTGGCTACACCTTC.

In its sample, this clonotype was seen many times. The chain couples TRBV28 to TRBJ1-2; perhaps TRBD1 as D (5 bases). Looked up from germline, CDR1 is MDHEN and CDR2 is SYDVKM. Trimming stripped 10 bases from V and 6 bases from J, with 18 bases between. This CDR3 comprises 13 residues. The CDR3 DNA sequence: TGTGCCACCACCCGGGGGTCAAGGAATGGCTACACCTTC. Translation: CATTRGSRNGYTF.

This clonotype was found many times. The CDR3 DNA sequence: TGTGCCACCGGGACAGCGCGGCCTGAAGCTTTCTTT. Translation: CATGTARPEAFF. The genes are TRBV15 and TRBJ1-1, with TRBD1 identical over 7 bases. J was trimmed by 6 bases and V by 8 bases; bases with no gene match: 6. The CDR3 sequence is 12 residues long. Per germline, CDR1 LNHNV and CDR2 YYDKDF (reference sequence).

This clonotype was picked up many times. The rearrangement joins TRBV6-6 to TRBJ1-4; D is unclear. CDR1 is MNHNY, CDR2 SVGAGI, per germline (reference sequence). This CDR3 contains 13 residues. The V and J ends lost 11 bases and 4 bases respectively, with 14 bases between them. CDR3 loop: CAGKAVLNEKLFF. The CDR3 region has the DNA TGTGCCGGAAAAGCAGTCCTTAATGAAAAACTGTTTTTT.

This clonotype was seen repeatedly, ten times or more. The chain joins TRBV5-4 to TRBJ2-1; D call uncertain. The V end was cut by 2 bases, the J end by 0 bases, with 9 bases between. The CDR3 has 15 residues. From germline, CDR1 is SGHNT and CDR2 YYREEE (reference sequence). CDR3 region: CASSFGGSSYNEQFF. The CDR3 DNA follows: TGTGCCAGCAGCTTTGGCGGCAGCTCCTACAATGAGCAGTTCTTC.

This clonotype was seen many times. CDR3 coding DNA: TGTGCCAGCAGACAGACAGGGACCTACGAGCAGTACTTC. This sequence encodes CASRQTGTYEQYF. V and J are TRBV6-5 and TRBJ2-7, with TRBD1 matching over 7 bases. This CDR3 comprises 13 residues. With 6 bases clipped from V and 2 bases from J, the junction kept 4 bases outside the gene matches. CDR1 is MNHEY, CDR2 SVGAGI, per germline.